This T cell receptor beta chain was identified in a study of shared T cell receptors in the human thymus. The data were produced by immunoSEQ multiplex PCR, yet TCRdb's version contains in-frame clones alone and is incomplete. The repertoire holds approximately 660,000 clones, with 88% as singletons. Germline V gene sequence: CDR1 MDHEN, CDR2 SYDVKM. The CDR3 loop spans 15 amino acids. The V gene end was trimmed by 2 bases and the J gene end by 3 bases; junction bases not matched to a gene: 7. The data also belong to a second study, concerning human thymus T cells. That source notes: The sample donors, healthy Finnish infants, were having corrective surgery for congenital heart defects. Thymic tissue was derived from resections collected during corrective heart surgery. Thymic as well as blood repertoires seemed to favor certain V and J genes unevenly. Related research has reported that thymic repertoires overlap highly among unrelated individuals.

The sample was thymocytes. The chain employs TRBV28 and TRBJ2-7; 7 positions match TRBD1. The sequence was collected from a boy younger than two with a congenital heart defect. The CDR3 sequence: CASSLAAGDSYEQYF. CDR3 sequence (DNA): TGTGCCAGCAGTTTAGCGGCAGGGGACAGCTACGAGCAGTACTTC.